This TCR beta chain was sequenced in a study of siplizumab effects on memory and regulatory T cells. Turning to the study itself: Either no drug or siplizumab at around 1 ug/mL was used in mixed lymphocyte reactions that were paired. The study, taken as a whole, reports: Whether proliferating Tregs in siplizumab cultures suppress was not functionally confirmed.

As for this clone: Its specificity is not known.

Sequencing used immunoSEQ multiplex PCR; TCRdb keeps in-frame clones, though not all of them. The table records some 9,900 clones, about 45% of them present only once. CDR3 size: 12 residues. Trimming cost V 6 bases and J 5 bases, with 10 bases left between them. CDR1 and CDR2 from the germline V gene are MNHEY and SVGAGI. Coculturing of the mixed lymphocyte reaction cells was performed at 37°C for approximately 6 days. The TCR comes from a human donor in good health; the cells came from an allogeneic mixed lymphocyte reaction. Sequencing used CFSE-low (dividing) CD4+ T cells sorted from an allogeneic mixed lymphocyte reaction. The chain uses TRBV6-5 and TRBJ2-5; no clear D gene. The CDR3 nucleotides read TGTGCCAGCAGCCGGATAGGTGAGACCCAGTACTTC. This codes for CASSRIGETQYF.